This TCR beta chain was identified in a study of blood T cell repertoires in COVID-19. Study context: The study drew acute and convalescent COVID-19 samples from the United States, Italy and Spain.

The CDR3 covers 15 residues. Trimming at V came to 4 bases and at J to 6 bases, leaving 8 bases not matched to a gene. Germline CDR1 reads MRHNA; CDR2 reads SNTAGT. Those enrolled in Seattle joined during active infection and were followed longitudinally afterward. Original data processing: Amplification of reference gene primers provided the estimated nucleated cell counts. The protocol was immunoSEQ multiplex PCR, while the TCRdb copy is restricted to in-frame clones and leaves out a portion. V, J and clone size are those of that table, while D and trimming were read from the DNA. The profile shows about 210,000 clones, 82% of them singletons.

The sample was peripheral blood. V gene TRBV6-4 combines with J gene TRBJ2-1; 8 bases line up with TRBD2. This TCR was recovered from a woman between 65 and 79 years old with COVID-19, enrolled during active disease. The CDR3 here is CASSASGSSGNEQFF. CDR3 nucleotide sequence: TGTGCCAGCAGTGCGAGCGGGAGCAGTGGCAATGAGCAGTTCTTC.